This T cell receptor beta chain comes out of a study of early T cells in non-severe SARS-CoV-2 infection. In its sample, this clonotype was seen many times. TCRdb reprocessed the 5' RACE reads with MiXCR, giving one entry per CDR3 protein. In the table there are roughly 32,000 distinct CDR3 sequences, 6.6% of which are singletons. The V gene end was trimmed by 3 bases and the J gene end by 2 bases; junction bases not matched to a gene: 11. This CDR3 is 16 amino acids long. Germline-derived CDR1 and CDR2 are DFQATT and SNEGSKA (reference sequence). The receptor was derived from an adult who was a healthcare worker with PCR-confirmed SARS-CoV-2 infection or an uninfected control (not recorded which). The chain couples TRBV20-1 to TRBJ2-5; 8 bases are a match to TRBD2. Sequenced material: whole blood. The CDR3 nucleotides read TGCAGTGCTAGCCCTTTGGCTAGCGGGCAACAAGAGACCCAGTACTTC. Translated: CSASPLASGQQETQYF.